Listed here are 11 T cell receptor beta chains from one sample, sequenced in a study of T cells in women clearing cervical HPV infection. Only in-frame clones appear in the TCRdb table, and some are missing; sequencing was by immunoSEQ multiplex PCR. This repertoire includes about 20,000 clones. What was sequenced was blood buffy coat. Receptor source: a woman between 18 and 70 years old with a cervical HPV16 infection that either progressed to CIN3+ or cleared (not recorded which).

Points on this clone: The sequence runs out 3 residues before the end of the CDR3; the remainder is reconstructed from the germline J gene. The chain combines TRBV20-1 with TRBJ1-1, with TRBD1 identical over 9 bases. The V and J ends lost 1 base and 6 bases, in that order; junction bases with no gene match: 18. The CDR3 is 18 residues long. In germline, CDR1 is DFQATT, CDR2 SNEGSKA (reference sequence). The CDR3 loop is CSARGTGADIVPRSEAFF. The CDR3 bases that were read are TGCAGTGCTAGAGGGACAGGGGCGGATATAGTTCCCCGATCTGAA.

CDR3 amino acids: CASSISVANYGQYF. CDR3 DNA (partial): TGTGCCAGTAGTATCTCGGTGGCTAACTATGGT. This sequence joins TRBV19 and TRBJ2-4; D is undetermined. The read stops 3 residues short of the end of the CDR3; the missing end is completed from the germline J gene. CDR3 length: 14 amino acids. Looked up from germline, CDR1 is LNHDA and CDR2 is SQIVND (reference sequence).

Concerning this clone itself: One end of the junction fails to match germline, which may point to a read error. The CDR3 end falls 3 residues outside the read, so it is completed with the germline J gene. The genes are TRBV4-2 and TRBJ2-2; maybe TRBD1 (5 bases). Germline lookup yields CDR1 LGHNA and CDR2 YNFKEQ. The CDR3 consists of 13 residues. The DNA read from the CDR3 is TGCGCCAGCAGCCAAGATCATTACAGGACG. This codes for CASSQDHYRT. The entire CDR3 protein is CASSQDHYRTLFF.

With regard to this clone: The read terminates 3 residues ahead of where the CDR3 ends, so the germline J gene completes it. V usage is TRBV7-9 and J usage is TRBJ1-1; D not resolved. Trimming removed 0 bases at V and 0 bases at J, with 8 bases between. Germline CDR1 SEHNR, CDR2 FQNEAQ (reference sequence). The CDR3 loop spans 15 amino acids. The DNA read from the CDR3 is TGTGCCAGCAGCTTAGCGAAGGCGGTGAACACTGAA. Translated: CASSLAKAVNTE. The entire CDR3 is CASSLAKAVNTEAFF. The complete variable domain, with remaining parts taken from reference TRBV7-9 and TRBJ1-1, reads DTGVSQNPRHKITKRGQNVTFRCDPISEHNRLYWYRQTLGQGPEFLTYFQNEAQLEKSRLLSDRFSAERPKGSFSTLEIQRTEQGDSAMYLCASSLAKAVNTEAFFGQGTRLTVV.

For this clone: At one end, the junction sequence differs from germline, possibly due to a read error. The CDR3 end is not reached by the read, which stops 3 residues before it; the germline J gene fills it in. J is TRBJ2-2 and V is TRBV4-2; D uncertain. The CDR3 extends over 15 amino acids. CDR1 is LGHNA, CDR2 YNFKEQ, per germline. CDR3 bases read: TGCGCCAGCAGCCAAGTCGTCGGTCTGCCGGGGGAG. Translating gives CASSQVVGLPGE. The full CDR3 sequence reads CASSQVVGLPGELFF.

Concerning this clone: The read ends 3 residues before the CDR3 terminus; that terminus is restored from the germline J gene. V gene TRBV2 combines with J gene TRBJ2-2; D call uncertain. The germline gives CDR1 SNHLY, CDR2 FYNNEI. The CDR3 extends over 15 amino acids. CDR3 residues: CASRQTAATNEKLFF. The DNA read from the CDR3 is TGTGCCAGCAGGCAGACCGCGGCAACTAATGAAAAG.

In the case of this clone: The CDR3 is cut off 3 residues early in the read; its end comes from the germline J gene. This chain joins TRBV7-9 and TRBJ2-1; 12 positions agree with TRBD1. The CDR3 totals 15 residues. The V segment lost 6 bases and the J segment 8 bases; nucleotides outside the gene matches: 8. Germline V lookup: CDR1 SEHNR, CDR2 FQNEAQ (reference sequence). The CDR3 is CASRVGTGGWDEQFF. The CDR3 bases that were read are TGTGCCAGCAGAGTCGGGACAGGGGGCTGGGATGAG.

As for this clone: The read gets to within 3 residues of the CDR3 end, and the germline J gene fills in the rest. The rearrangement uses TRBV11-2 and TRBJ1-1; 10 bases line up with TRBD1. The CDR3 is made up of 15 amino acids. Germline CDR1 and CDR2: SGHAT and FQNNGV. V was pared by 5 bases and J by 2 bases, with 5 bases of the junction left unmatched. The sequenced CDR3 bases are TGTGCCAGCAGCACCGGGACAGGGGTTAACACTGAA. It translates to CASSTGTGVNTE. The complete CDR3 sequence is CASSTGTGVNTEAFF.

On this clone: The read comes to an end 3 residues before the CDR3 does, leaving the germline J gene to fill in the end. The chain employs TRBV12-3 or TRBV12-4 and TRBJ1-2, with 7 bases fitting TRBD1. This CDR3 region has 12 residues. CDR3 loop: CASSSGTVAYTF. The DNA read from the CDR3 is TGTGCCAGCAGTTCAGGGACAGTGGCC.

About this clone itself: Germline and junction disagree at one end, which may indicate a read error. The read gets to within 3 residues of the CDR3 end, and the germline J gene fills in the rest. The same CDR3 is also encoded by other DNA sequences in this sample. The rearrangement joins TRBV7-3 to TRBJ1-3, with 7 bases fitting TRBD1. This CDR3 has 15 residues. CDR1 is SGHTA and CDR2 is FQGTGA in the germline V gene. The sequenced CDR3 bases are TGTGCCAGCAGCTTACAGGGGGAGAGGGGAAACACA. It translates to CASSLQGERGNT. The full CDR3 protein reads CASSLQGERGNTIYF.

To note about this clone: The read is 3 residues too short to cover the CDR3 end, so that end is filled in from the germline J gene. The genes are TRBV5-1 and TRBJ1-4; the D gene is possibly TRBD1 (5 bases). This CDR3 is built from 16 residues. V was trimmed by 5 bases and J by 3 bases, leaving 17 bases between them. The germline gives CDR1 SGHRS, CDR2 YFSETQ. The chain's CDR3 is CASRAQGGRANEKLFF. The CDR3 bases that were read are TGCGCCAGCAGGGCCCAGGGCGGTAGGGCTAATGAAAAA.